These 12 T cell receptor beta chains originate from one sample sequenced in a study of blood T cells in healthy people across ages. A J-beta primer mix and a sample-barcoded 5' primer were used in a second PCR of about 6 to 12 cycles. MiXCR, run by TCRdb on the 5' RACE reads, gives a single entry per CDR3 protein. The sample comprises some 1,000,000 distinct CDR3 sequences, approximately 25% of which are singletons, and approximately 0.79% rests with the top ten. The same data also contributed to another study, on T cells of mothers and their children.

The sample comprised blood. The receptor source for this set is a girl aged 2 to 9 in good health.

This chain uses TRBV3-1 with TRBJ1-2, with D unresolved. The V gene lost 0 bases and the J gene lost 6 bases, with 11 bases spanning the gap. Germline CDR1 and CDR2: LGHDT and YNNKEL (reference sequence). The CDR3 consists of 14 residues. In DNA, the CDR3 is TGTGCCAGCAGCCAAGAGGGAGGTTTGGATGGCTACACCTTC. The encoded protein is CASSQEGGLDGYTF. Drawing the rest from reference TRBV3-1 and TRBJ1-2, the complete variable domain is DTAVSQTPKYLVTQMGNDKSIKCEQNLGHDTMYWYKQDSKKFLKIMFSYNNKELIINETVPNRFSPKSPDKAHLNLHINSLELGDSAVYFCASSQEGGLDGYTFGSGTRLTVV.

This clonotype has a handful of counts. This chain's CDR3 is CASSPVVGYGYTF. CDR3 nucleotides: TGTGCCAGCAGCCCCGTTGTCGGCTATGGCTACACCTTC. The chain has TRBV7-8 and TRBJ1-2; D gene uncertain. Trimming took 5 bases from V and 4 from J, leaving 11 bases between them. Germline loops: CDR1 SGHVS, CDR2 FQNEAQ. CDR3 length equals 13 residues.

J is TRBJ1-4 and V is TRBV4-2, with D possibly matching TRBD1 (6 bases). V dropped 1 base and J dropped 6 bases, with 12 bases sitting between them. In germline, CDR1 is LGHNA, CDR2 YNFKEQ. The CDR3 has 15 amino acids. The CDR3 is CASSQGGGGDEKLFF. The CDR3 DNA is TGTGCCAGCAGCCAAGGTGGCGGGGGCGATGAAAAACTGTTTTTT.

V gene TRBV7-8 combines with J gene TRBJ1-5, with TRBD1 matching 8 bases. After removal of 5 bases from V and 4 bases from J, the junction contained 10 bases not matched to a gene. The CDR3 is made up of 16 amino acids. Germline V gene sequence: CDR1 SGHVS, CDR2 FQNEAQ. CDR3 residues: CASSPAGGTGNQPQHF. DNA for the CDR3: TGTGCCAGCAGCCCAGCAGGGGGCACAGGGAATCAGCCCCAGCATTTT. Based on the CDR3 plus reference TRBV7-8 and TRBJ1-5, the full variable domain is GAGVSQSPRYKVAKRGQDVALRCDPISGHVSLFWYQQALGQGPEFLTYFQNEAQLDKSGLPSDRFFAERPEGSVSTLKIQRTQQEDSAVYLCASSPAGGTGNQPQHFGDGTRLSIL.

The rearrangement joins TRBV29-1 to TRBJ2-5; 7 bases line up with TRBD2. The J call may not be correct, given that the DNA end is closer to TRBJ2-1. This CDR3 comprises 13 residues. Germline CDR1 and CDR2: SQVTM and ANQGSEA. CDR3 DNA sequence: TGCAGCGGGCTCTGGCGGGAGTTGTATGAGCAGTTCTTC. It encodes CSGLWRELYEQFF.

Remarks on this clonotype: One junction end does not reproduce the germline sequence, and a read error may be involved. The chain uses TRBV6-5 and TRBJ2-1; maybe TRBD2 (5 bases). Germline V gene lookup returns CDR1 MNHEY and CDR2 SVGAGI. The length of the CDR3 is 14 residues. DNA for the CDR3: TGTGCCAGCAGTTACGGGAGACCGGGCAGTGAGCAGCTCTTC. It translates to CASSYGRPGSEQLF.

This clonotype was seen more than once but under ten times. This sequence joins TRBV18 and TRBJ2-5; possibly TRBD1 or TRBD2 for D (6 bases each). The CDR3 runs 15 residues. V was pared by 3 bases and J by 5 bases, with 16 bases between. Germline lookup yields CDR1 KGHSH and CDR2 LQKENI. CDR3 loop: CASSPRPWGAETQYF. In nucleotides, the CDR3 is TGTGCCAGCTCACCGAGGCCCTGGGGGGCCGAGACCCAGTACTTC. Using reference TRBV18 and TRBJ2-5 for the parts outside the CDR3, the full variable domain is NAGVMQNPRHLVRRRGQEARLRCSPMKGHSHVYWYRQLPEEGLKFMVYLQKENIIDESGMPKERFSAEFPKEGPSILRIQQVVRGDSAAYFCASSPRPWGAETQYFGPGTRLLVL.

This clonotype occurred a few times. The genes are TRBV25-1 and TRBJ2-7, with 7 positions matching TRBD2. Trimming at V came to 4 bases and at J to 3 bases, leaving 9 bases not matched to a gene. The CDR3 spans 15 residues. Germline-derived CDR1 and CDR2 are MGHDK and SYGVNS. The CDR3 coding sequence is TGTGCCAGCAGTGCACTGGAAAGCGGGATCTACGAGCAGTACTTC. Translating gives CASSALESGIYEQYF.

Many counts were recorded for this clonotype. The rearrangement links TRBV7-4 to TRBJ1-1; D not resolved. The CDR3 sequence is 11 residues long. Trimming removed 3 bases at V and 3 bases at J, with 2 bases between. Germline-derived CDR1 and CDR2 are SGHVT and SQSDAQ. Written as DNA, the CDR3 is TGTGCCAGCAGCTTTTACACTGAAGCTTTCTTT. Its translation is CASSFYTEAFF.

The chain is built from TRBV7-8 and TRBJ1-3, with D uncertain. V lost 5 bases and J lost 2, with 22 bases in between. The V gene's germline CDR1 is SGHVS and CDR2 FQNEAQ. CDR3 length equals 18 residues. CDR3: CASSDRVRTENPGNTIYF. In nucleotides, the CDR3 is TGTGCCAGCAGCGATAGAGTACGGACCGAGAACCCTGGAAACACCATATATTTT.

V is TRBV5-1 and J is TRBJ2-5; a weak D match, TRBD2 (5 bases). The DNA end is more similar to TRBJ2-1, so the J call may be wrong. Looked up from germline, CDR1 is SGHRS and CDR2 is YFSETQ. This CDR3 has 17 residues. The CDR3 region has the DNA TGCGCCAGCAGCTTGAGAATCCCCCTAGCCGGCTACAATGAGCAGTTCTTC. Translated, it gives CASSLRIPLAGYNEQFF.

The V gene is TRBV3-1, the J gene TRBJ2-7; either TRBD1 or TRBD2 may fit D (5 bases each). This CDR3 has 15 residues. CDR1 is LGHDT and CDR2 is YNNKEL in the germline V gene (reference sequence). V shed 0 bases and J shed 3 bases, with 12 bases lying between them. In nucleotides, the CDR3 is TGTGCCAGCAGCCAAGATCTACAGGACTTCTACGAGCAGTACTTC. This encodes CASSQDLQDFYEQYF.